One sample yielded the 30 T cell receptor beta chains listed below, sequenced in a study of blood T cells in healthy people across ages (dated by TCRdb to the mid-2010s). Receptor amplification or capture employed 5' RACE. TCRdb records Illumina HiSeq 2500 as the sequencer. A second 7 to 11 cycle PCR used a sample-barcoded 5' primer and a J-beta primer mix. The public sequencing data were trimmed at Q25 with fastp and processed into clonotypes with MiXCR by TCRdb, which kept only in-frame beta chains. Rows with one shared CDR3 protein collapse into an entry with the most common genes and DNA. In this sample the table shows 700,000 to 850,000 distinct CDR3 sequences, about 36% of which occur a single time. Of the sample, over 10% falls within the top ten clones. What was sequenced was blood. These receptors originate from a man between 18 and 35 years old in good health.

A few counts support this clonotype. The chain couples TRBV20-1 to TRBJ2-3; D is uncertain. The CDR3 is made up of 14 amino acids. Per germline, CDR1 DFQATT and CDR2 SNEGSKA (reference sequence). Trimming removed 4 bases from V and 0 bases from J, with 11 bases in between. In DNA form, the CDR3 reads TGCAGTGCTAAGAACCCCATGAGCACAGATACGCAGTATTTT. This sequence encodes CSAKNPMSTDTQYF.

V usage is TRBV29-1 and J usage is TRBJ1-2; possible D gene TRBD1, 5 bases. V dropped 4 bases and J dropped 2 bases, with 11 bases sitting between them. The V gene's germline CDR1 is SQVTM and CDR2 ANQGSEA. The CDR3 covers 13 residues. The CDR3 protein is CSVVVEGNYGYTF. The CDR3 nucleotides read TGCAGCGTTGTGGTCGAGGGGAACTATGGCTACACCTTC.

This clonotype was counted ten times or more. The gene calls are TRBV12-3 or TRBV12-4 and TRBJ2-1; TRBD1 agrees at 7 bases. The ends lost 5 bases at V and 4 bases at J; junction bases unmatched: 5. This CDR3 is built from 14 residues. DNA of the CDR3: TGTGCCAGCAGTCGCCGGGACAGTTACAATGAGCAGTTCTTC. Encoded protein: CASSRRDSYNEQFF.

This clonotype has a handful of counts. The rearrangement joins TRBV10-3 to TRBJ1-1; perhaps TRBD1 as D (5 bases). The germline V gene has CDR1 ENHRY and CDR2 SYGVKD. The V and J ends lost 0 bases and 4 bases respectively, with 9 bases between them. The CDR3 consists of 14 residues. CDR3 coding DNA: TGTGCCATCAGTGAGTCGATGGGGGGCACTGAAGCTTTCTTT. Residues: CAISESMGGTEAFF.

V is TRBV27 and J is TRBJ2-2; tentative D call: TRBD1 (6 bases). CDR3 length equals 13 residues. CDR1 MNHEY and CDR2 SMNVEV come from the germline V gene (reference sequence). Trimming shortened V by 7 bases and J by 6 bases, and 12 bases separated the two germline ends. The CDR3: CASTIGGSGELFF. The CDR3 nucleotides read TGTGCCAGCACCATAGGGGGATCCGGGGAGCTGTTTTTT.

This clonotype appeared a few times. This chain joins TRBV12-3 or TRBV12-4 and TRBJ1-1; the match to TRBD1 covers 9 bases. CDR3 length: 14 amino acids. Trimming took 5 bases from V and 5 from J; bases not matched to a gene: 6. This CDR3 reads CASSPRDRATEAFF. CDR3 coding DNA: TGTGCCAGCAGTCCTCGGGACAGGGCAACTGAAGCTTTCTTT.

This chain connects TRBV28 to TRBJ2-1, with D possibly matching TRBD2 (5 bases). Germline V gene lookup returns CDR1 MDHEN and CDR2 SYDVKM. The V end lost 6 bases, the J end lost 10 bases, and 13 bases lay between the germline ends. The CDR3 is 12 residues long. The CDR3 region is CASSQSGREQFF. DNA for the CDR3: TGTGCCAGCAGCCAGAGCGGTCGCGAGCAGTTCTTC. Based on the CDR3 plus reference TRBV28 and TRBJ2-1, the full variable domain is DVKVTQSSRYLVKRTGEKVFLECVQDMDHENMFWYRQDPGLGLRLIYFSYDVKMKEKGDIPEGYSVSREKKERFSLILESASTNQTSMYLCASSQSGREQFFGPGTRLTVL.

The chain joins TRBV29-1 to TRBJ2-5, with 8 bases matching TRBD1. The J call may be incorrect, as the DNA end agrees better with TRBJ2-7. Germline CDR1 and CDR2: SQVTM and ANQGSEA. The CDR3 sequence is 12 residues long. In DNA form, the CDR3 reads TGCAGCGTCGCAGGGGGCAGGTACGAGCAGTACTTC. It is translated as CSVAGGRYEQYF.

This chain links TRBV6-2 or TRBV6-3 with TRBJ2-1, with D unresolved. This CDR3 has 14 amino acids. CDR1 MNHEY and CDR2 SVGEGT come from the germline V gene. The V end lost 6 bases, the J end lost 6 bases, and 15 bases lay between the germline ends. The CDR3 reads CASRSLRSCNEQFF. As DNA, the CDR3 is TGTGCCAGCAGGAGTCTCAGGTCATGCAATGAGCAGTTCTTC.

This clonotype has at least ten counts. The rearrangement joins TRBV4-3 to TRBJ1-4; 7 nucleotides match TRBD1. V lost 3 bases and J lost 4; bases outside the gene matches: 5. The CDR3 sequence is 15 residues long. CDR1 and CDR2 (germline): LGHNA, YSLEER. In DNA form, the CDR3 reads TGCGCCAGCAGCCAGGCCCAGGGGGTTAATGAAAAACTGTTTTTT. Amino acid sequence: CASSQAQGVNEKLFF.

The genes are TRBV14 and TRBJ1-1; possible D gene TRBD1, 5 bases. This CDR3 is 15 amino acids long. CDR1 and CDR2 from the germline V gene are SGHDN and FVKESK. The ends were cut back, 6 bases at V and 5 bases at J, with 19 bases in the middle. The CDR3 is CASSPGRFGRTEAFF. In DNA, the CDR3 is TGTGCCAGCAGTCCGGGACGTTTCGGACGGACTGAAGCTTTCTTT.

This clonotype was recorded at least ten times. The chain couples TRBV7-9 to TRBJ2-3, with unresolved D. Germline values: CDR1 SEHNR, CDR2 FQNEAQ (reference sequence). Trimming shortened V by 5 bases and J by 1 base, and 10 bases separated the two germline ends. CDR3 length: 14 residues. CDR3: CASSPSLGTDTQYF. The CDR3 coding sequence is TGTGCCAGCAGCCCGAGTCTGGGCACAGATACGCAGTATTTT.

Ten or more counts support this clonotype. The chain couples TRBV6-5 to TRBJ1-2; TRBD1 is a possible D gene (6 bases). V was cut by 6 bases and J by 6 bases, with 23 bases left in between. This CDR3 has 16 amino acids. Germline V lookup: CDR1 MNHEY, CDR2 SVGAGI. CDR3 sequence reads: CASREAGAAAGHGYTF. The CDR3, as DNA: TGTGCCAGCAGGGAGGCAGGGGCTGCTGCCGGGCATGGCTACACCTTC.

The V and J genes are TRBV6-1 and TRBJ2-5; D is perhaps TRBD2 (5 bases). Germline V CDR1 and CDR2: MNHNS, SASEGT. This CDR3 has 12 residues. The V end was cut by 6 bases, the J end by 13 bases, with 18 bases between. Written as DNA, the CDR3 is TGTGCCAGCAGGCGCCCGGGAACAGAGGGGTACTTC. It codes for CASRRPGTEGYF.

This clonotype came up many times. At one of its ends the junction is not consistent with the germline gene, which may arise from a read error. The rearrangement joins TRBV5-1 to TRBJ1-2; the D gene is possibly TRBD1 (5 bases). Germline CDR1 and CDR2: SGHRS and YFSETQ. This CDR3 spans 13 amino acids. In nucleotides, the CDR3 is TGTGCCAGCAGCTCAGGGCCTAACTATGGCTACACCTTC. The encoded protein is CASSSGPNYGYTF.

This chain connects TRBV28 to TRBJ2-2, with D hard to call. V was trimmed by 1 base and J by 2 bases, leaving 8 bases between them. The CDR3 has 15 residues. Germline CDR1 and CDR2: MDHEN and SYDVKM. CDR3 in amino acids: CASSLFGSNTGELFF. The CDR3 DNA follows: TGTGCCAGCAGTTTATTTGGCAGCAACACCGGGGAGCTGTTTTTT.

The chain links TRBV5-1 to TRBJ2-3, with a possible D match to TRBD2 (5 bases). CDR1 and CDR2 from the germline V gene are SGHRS and YFSETQ. The CDR3 loop spans 15 amino acids. V was pared by 4 bases and J by 5 bases, with 17 bases between. The CDR3 nucleotides read TGCGCCAGCAGCCCCGGACTGCCTATGTTAGATACGCAGTATTTT. This encodes CASSPGLPMLDTQYF.

About this clonotype itself: Possible read error: a much larger clone is one base away. The chain carries TRBV6-5 and TRBJ1-2; TRBD1 is a possible D gene (5 bases). Germline V gives CDR1 MNHEY, CDR2 SVGAGI. Trimming removed 2 bases at V and 6 bases at J, with 10 bases between. The CDR3 runs to 13 residues. This CDR3 reads CASSYGTAHGYTF. In DNA, the CDR3 is TGTGCCAGCAGTTACGGGACGGCCCATGGCTACACCTTC.

This clonotype was counted a few times. The V gene is TRBV20-1, the J gene TRBJ2-1; TRBD1 matches 8 bases. The junction had 10 bases not matched to a gene; V was cut back by 6 bases and J by 3 bases. Germline lookup yields CDR1 DFQATT and CDR2 SNEGSKA (reference sequence). This CDR3 has 15 amino acids. CDR3 sequence reads: CSADSQGGVYNEQFF. The CDR3 coding sequence is TGCAGTGCCGACTCACAGGGGGGTGTCTACAATGAGCAGTTCTTC.

The chain links TRBV7-3 to TRBJ2-5; possible D gene TRBD1, 6 bases. V dropped 2 bases and J dropped 11 bases, with 18 bases sitting between them. The CDR3 extends over 14 amino acids. The germline V gene has CDR1 SGHTA and CDR2 FQGTGA. The chain's CDR3 is CASSLGMGDNEQYF. The DNA of the CDR3 is TGTGCCAGCAGCTTAGGGATGGGGGACAATGAGCAGTACTTC.

Comments on this clonotype: A read error is possible here, since a much larger clone lies one base away. The J gene is TRBJ2-1, the V gene TRBV29-1; D call uncertain. The CDR3 contains 11 residues. Trimming left V 7 bases short and J 7 bases short, with 11 bases between. Germline CDR1 and CDR2: SQVTM and ANQGSEA. CDR3 coding DNA: TGCAGCGGTGTTGAGCGAAATGAGCAGTTCTTC. This encodes CSGVERNEQFF.

With respect to this clonotype: A much larger clone differs by one base, so this may be a read error. This chain connects TRBV7-9 to TRBJ2-3; 7 bases are a match to TRBD2. The ends lost 2 bases at V and 8 bases at J; junction bases unmatched: 16. The CDR3 loop spans 17 amino acids. Per germline, CDR1 SEHNR and CDR2 FQNEAQ (reference sequence). CDR3 DNA sequence: TGTGCCAGCAGCTTACTGTCTAGCGGAACCGACTCCCTTACGCAGTATTTT. Its translation is CASSLLSSGTDSLTQYF.

The V gene is TRBV12-3 or TRBV12-4, the J gene TRBJ2-1; TRBD1 aligns across 7 bases. The CDR3 runs to 17 residues. The V and J ends lost 2 bases and 5 bases, in that order; junction bases with no gene match: 12. The chain's CDR3 is CASSLPDRVVSNNEQFF. Here the CDR3 DNA reads TGTGCCAGCAGTTTACCCGACAGGGTAGTGTCGAACAATGAGCAGTTCTTC.

This clonotype was recorded a few times. The chain recombines TRBV12-3 or TRBV12-4 with TRBJ1-1, with D unclear. V dropped 6 bases and J dropped 8 bases, with 13 bases sitting between them. This CDR3 has 12 amino acids. In DNA, the CDR3 is TGTGCCAGCAGCACTCTTCTCAACGAAGCTTTCTTT. As protein: CASSTLLNEAFF.

This chain connects TRBV12-3 or TRBV12-4 to TRBJ2-2; a weak D match, TRBD2 (5 bases). V gave up 6 bases and J gave up 4 bases, with 9 bases separating them. There are 13 residues in the CDR3. The CDR3 bases are TGTGCCAGCAGGCCAGAGGGCACCGGGGAGCTGTTTTTT. It yields the protein CASRPEGTGELFF.

This chain links TRBV6-5 with TRBJ1-6; D gene uncertain. The CDR3 totals 13 residues. Germline V gene data show CDR1 as MNHEY and CDR2 as SVGAGI. V shed 2 bases and J shed 7 bases, with 6 bases lying between them. The DNA for the CDR3 is TGTGCCAGCAGTTACGGACTGAATTCACCCCTCCACTTT. Translating gives CASSYGLNSPLHF.

This clonotype appeared a few times. The rearrangement links TRBV21-1 to TRBJ1-6; the listed D gene, TRBD1, was not tested against the DNA. TRBV21-1 is labeled a pseudogene. The CDR3 has 18 amino acids. The CDR3 coding sequence is TGTGCCAGCAGCGAAAAATGCCCTACAGGGGGAGACAATTCACCCCTCCACTTT. Translating gives CASSEKCPTGGDNSPLHF.

The chain couples TRBV12-5 to TRBJ2-1, with D unresolved. This CDR3 has 11 amino acids. The germline V gene has CDR1 LGHNT and CDR2 FRNRAP. Trimming took off 3 bases at V and 7 bases at J, with 4 bases between the two ends. CDR3 DNA sequence: TGTGCTAGTGGTTTTAGGAATGAGCAGTTCTTC. This encodes CASGFRNEQFF.

The V call is TRBV12-3 or TRBV12-4, the J call TRBJ2-7, with a possible D match to TRBD1 (6 bases). V was cut by 6 bases and J by 2 bases, with 17 bases left in between. This CDR3 has 15 residues. The CDR3 spells CASSSGQRLPYEQYF. The DNA of the CDR3 is TGTGCCAGCAGCTCCGGACAGCGACTACCCTACGAGCAGTACTTC.

This clonotype was seen ten or more times. This chain joins TRBV4-2 and TRBJ1-2, with D maybe TRBD1 (6 bases). Germline values: CDR1 LGHNA, CDR2 YNFKEQ. The ends were cut back, 7 bases at V and 4 bases at J, with 13 bases in the middle. The CDR3 contains 13 residues. CDR3 in DNA: TGTGCCAGCACCAACCGGGACATCTATGGCTACACCTTC. It yields the protein CASTNRDIYGYTF.